The rows below give T cell receptor beta chains drawn from one sample of a study of OX40 agonist ivuxolimab in advanced cancers. Clones were sequenced by immunoSEQ multiplex PCR, and TCRdb holds only the in-frame ones, with some missing. The top ten clones hold less than 6% of a sample with more than 90,000 clones, roughly four fifths of them seen once. The input for sequencing was CD4+ or CD8+ T cells sorted from blood, taken in a trial of the OX40 agonist ivuxolimab. These receptors all stem from an adult with an advanced solid tumor such as melanoma, head and neck, liver or kidney cancer. Both conserved end residues are part of each CDR3. The D gene is left open where the match is weak. Expanded clones get a size class; other rows say once, few or many, or leave the size out.

clone size | D gene | J gene | V gene | CDR3 protein | CDR3 DNA
. | TRBD2 | TRBJ2-1 | TRBV4-2 | CASSQDLGLAGTNEQFF | TGTGCCAGCAGCCAAGATCTGGGGCTAGCGGGGACCAATGAGCAGTTCTTC
few | . | TRBJ1-5 | TRBV7-9 | CASTSWAPPAWQPQHF | TGTGCCAGCACCTCCTGGGCCCCTCCGGCTTGGCAGCCCCAGCATTTT
. | TRBD2 | TRBJ2-3 | TRBV4-2 | CASSQDGSGRPPADTQYF | TGTGCCAGCAGCCAAGATGGTAGCGGGAGACCCCCGGCAGATACGCAGTATTTT
. | TRBD2 | TRBJ2-1 | TRBV4-1 | CASSQEADSGGISYNEQFF | TGCGCCAGCAGCCAAGAGGCGGACAGCGGGGGGATTTCCTACAATGAGCAGTTCTTC
. | . | TRBJ1-1 | TRBV19 | CASSIGDIVSAEAFF | TGTGCCAGTAGTATAGGTGACATCGTGTCTGCTGAAGCTTTCTTT
few | . | TRBJ2-7 | TRBV7-9 | CASTRGTFGEQYF | TGTGCCAGCACGCGCGGGACGTTCGGCGAGCAGTACTTC
. | . | TRBJ1-2 | TRBV2 | CASRAGGGYTF | TGTGCCAGCCGCGCTGGAGGTGGCTACACCTTC
few | . | TRBJ1-1 | TRBV5-4 | CASSYGTSEAFF | TGTGCCAGCAGCTATGGGACGAGCGAGGCTTTCTTT
. | TRBD1 | TRBJ2-7 | TRBV4-1 | CASSQTRDRGSEQYF | TGCGCCAGCAGCCAGACTCGGGACAGGGGGTCCGAGCAGTACTTC
. | TRBD1 | TRBJ1-2 | TRBV6-5 | CASSYLRTGGSYGYTF | TGTGCCAGCAGTTACCTAAGGACAGGGGGCTCCTATGGCTACACCTTC
. | TRBD2 | TRBJ2-7 | TRBV9 | CASSSPGLAIYEQYF | TGTGCCAGCAGCTCACCGGGACTAGCCATCTACGAGCAGTACTTC
. | . | TRBJ2-1 | TRBV10-1 | CASSDRGRERANEQFF | TGCGCCAGCAGTGATCGGGGGCGGGAGCGAGCTAATGAGCAGTTCTTC
. | . | TRBJ1-1 | TRBV2 | CASTYDTEAFF | TGTGCCAGCACCTACGACACTGAAGCTTTCTTT
. | . | TRBJ2-5 | TRBV7-8 | CASSLAQGKTQYF | TGTGCCAGCAGCTTAGCACAGGGAAAGACCCAGTACTTC
few | . | TRBJ1-5 | TRBV5-1 | CASSPGLGDSNQPQHF | TGCGCCAGCAGCCCCGGTTTGGGGGATAGCAATCAGCCCCAGCATTTT
. | . | TRBJ1-1 | TRBV9 | CASSPRTENTEAFF | TGTGCCAGCAGCCCTCGGACGGAGAACACTGAAGCTTTCTTT
. | . | TRBJ1-1 | TRBV5-1 | CASSGMNTEAFF | TGCGCCAGCTCCGGGATGAACACTGAAGCTTTCTTT
. | . | TRBJ1-1 | TRBV5-1 | CASSLERLNTEAFF | TGCGCCAGCAGCTTGGAACGGCTGAACACTGAAGCTTTCTTT
. | . | TRBJ1-6 | TRBV11-3 | CASRLALSSPLHF | TGTGCCAGCCGCCTCGCGTTGAGTTCACCCCTCCACTTT
. | TRBD1 | TRBJ2-7 | TRBV5-6 | CASSLARGREYEQYF | TGTGCCAGCAGCTTGGCCAGGGGGCGCGAGTACGAGCAGTACTTC
. | . | TRBJ1-2 | TRBV6-5 | CASRIQGYYGYTF | TGTGCCAGCAGGATACAGGGATACTATGGCTACACCTTC
. | . | TRBJ1-5 | TRBV18 | CASSPRREEPQHF | TGTGCCAGCTCACCACGGAGGGAGGAGCCCCAGCATTTT
. | . | TRBJ1-2 | TRBV6-1 | CASSIPRRPYGYTF | TGTGCCAGCAGTATCCCGAGACGACCCTATGGCTACACCTTC
. | . | TRBJ2-5 | TRBV9 | CASSRASTSPETQYF | TGTGCCAGCAGCCGGGCGTCGACTAGTCCAGAGACCCAGTACTTC
. | . | TRBJ1-2 | TRBV20-1 | CSARDGYGYTF | TGCAGTGCAAGGGACGGCTATGGCTACACCTTC
. | . | TRBJ1-1 | TRBV19 | CASSDQGNTEAFF | TGTGCCAGTAGTGATCAGGGGAACACTGAAGCTTTCTTT
. | . | TRBJ1-1 | TRBV2 | CASSGVTVNTEAFF | TGTGCCAGCAGTGGGGTTACCGTAAACACTGAAGCTTTCTTT
. | TRBD1 | TRBJ2-5 | TRBV7-8 | CASSWGPGQQETQYF | TGTGCCAGCAGCTGGGGTCCGGGACAGCAAGAGACCCAGTACTTC
. | . | TRBJ2-2 | TRBV10-3 | CAISLGLQGAGELFF | TGTGCCATCTCCTTGGGGTTACAAGGCGCCGGGGAGCTGTTTTTT
. | . | TRBJ2-7 | TRBV9 | CASSVAEGKDYEQYF | TGTGCCAGCAGCGTAGCTGAGGGGAAGGACTACGAGCAGTACTTC
. | . | TRBJ2-3 | TRBV2 | CASTTYSTDTQYF | TGTGCCAGCACCACGTACAGCACAGATACGCAGTATTTT
. | . | TRBJ1-2 | TRBV7-3 | CASRASGQNFYGYTF | TGTGCCAGCAGGGCATCGGGACAAAACTTCTATGGCTACACCTTC
. | TRBD2 | TRBJ2-1 | TRBV6-1 | CASTIAGPLEQFF | TGTGCCAGCACCATAGCGGGGCCACTGGAGCAGTTCTTC
. | . | TRBJ1-1 | TRBV5-1 | CASSLDSTNTEAFF | TGCGCCAGCAGCTTGGACAGCACCAACACTGAAGCTTTCTTT
few | . | TRBJ1-3 | TRBV6-5 | CASRLQGTGNTIYF | TGTGCCAGCAGATTACAGGGTACTGGAAACACCATATATTTT
. | TRBD2 | TRBJ2-7 | TRBV10-3 | CAISDLTASGSLEQYF | TGTGCCATCAGTGATCTTACCGCTAGCGGGAGCCTCGAGCAGTACTTC
. | TRBD2 | TRBJ2-5 | TRBV11-2 | CASSLDSSGETQYF | TGTGCCAGCAGCTTAGATAGTAGCGGGGAGACCCAGTACTTC
. | TRBD1 | TRBJ1-1 | TRBV11-2 | CASSSGTGYLGEAFF | TGTGCCAGCAGCTCCGGGACAGGCTACCTTGGGGAAGCTTTCTTT
. | . | TRBJ2-7 | TRBV18 | CASSQIGGNEQYF | TGTGCCAGCTCCCAAATCGGGGGTAACGAGCAGTACTTC
few | . | TRBJ2-2 | TRBV6-4 | CASSDSGNTGELFF | TGTGCCAGCAGTGACTCAGGAAACACCGGGGAGCTGTTTTTT
. | . | TRBJ1-1 | TRBV7-8 | CASAGGNAFF | TGTGCCAGCGCTGGGGGAAACGCTTTCTTT
few | . | TRBJ2-2 | TRBV19 | CASSIQGNTGELFF | TGTGCCAGTAGTATACAGGGGAACACCGGGGAGCTGTTTTTT
once | . | TRBJ1-1 | TRBV27 | CASSLGADTEAFF | TGTGCCAGCAGTTTAGGGGCAGACACTGAAGCTTTCTTT
once | TRBD2 | TRBJ2-2 | TRBV7-2 | CASSPRLAGPTGELFF | TGTGCCAGCAGCCCCCGACTAGCGGGGCCCACCGGGGAGCTGTTTTTT
. | . | TRBJ1-1 | TRBV7-9 | CASSFLQGNTEAFF | TGTGCCAGCAGCTTCCTACAGGGGAACACTGAAGCTTTCTTT
. | . | TRBJ2-7 | TRBV18 | CASSPTGFPLDIEQYF | TGTGCCAGCTCACCCACAGGGTTCCCCCTGGATATCGAGCAGTACTTC
many | TRBD2 | TRBJ2-7 | TRBV7-9 | CASSLVNWRGEPYEQYF | TGTGCCAGCAGCTTAGTTAATTGGCGGGGGGAGCCCTACGAGCAGTACTTC
once | . | TRBJ1-4 | TRBV5-5 | CASSLNQGGEKLFF | TGTGCCAGCAGTTTAAACCAGGGAGGGGAAAAACTGTTTTTT
. | . | TRBJ1-1 | TRBV10-3 | CAISAVSANTEAFF | TGTGCCATCAGTGCGGTTTCAGCAAACACTGAAGCTTTCTTT
. | . | TRBJ2-7 | TRBV12-5 | CASGLMFHEQYF | TGTGCTAGTGGCCTCATGTTCCACGAGCAGTACTTC
. | TRBD2 | TRBJ2-1 | TRBV7-9 | CASSFLTSGNEQFF | TGTGCCAGCAGCTTCCTCACTAGCGGCAATGAGCAGTTCTTC
. | TRBD1 | TRBJ1-2 | TRBV18 | CASSPETGAVVYGYTF | TGTGCCAGCTCACCAGAGACAGGGGCCGTTGTCTATGGCTACACCTTC
. | TRBD1 | TRBJ2-7 | TRBV19 | CATGGSYEQYF | TGTGCCACAGGGGGCTCCTACGAGCAGTACTTC